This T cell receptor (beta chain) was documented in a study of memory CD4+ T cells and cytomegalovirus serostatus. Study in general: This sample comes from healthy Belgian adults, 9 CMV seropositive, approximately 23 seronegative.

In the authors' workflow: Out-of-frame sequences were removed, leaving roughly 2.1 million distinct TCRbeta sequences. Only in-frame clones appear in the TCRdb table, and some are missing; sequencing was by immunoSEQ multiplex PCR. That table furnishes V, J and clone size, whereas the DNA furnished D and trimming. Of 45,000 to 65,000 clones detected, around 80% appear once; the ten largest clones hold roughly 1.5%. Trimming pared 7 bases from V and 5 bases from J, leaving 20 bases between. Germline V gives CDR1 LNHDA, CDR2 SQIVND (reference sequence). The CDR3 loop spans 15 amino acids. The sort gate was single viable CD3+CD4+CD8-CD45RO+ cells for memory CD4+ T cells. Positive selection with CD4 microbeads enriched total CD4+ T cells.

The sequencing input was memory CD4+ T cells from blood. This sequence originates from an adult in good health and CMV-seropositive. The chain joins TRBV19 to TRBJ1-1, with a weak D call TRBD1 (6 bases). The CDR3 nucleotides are TGTGCCAGTAAATGGGCAGGGACAAGGGAGACTGAAGCTTTCTTT. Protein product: CASKWAGTRETEAFF.